This is a list of T cell receptor beta chains from one sample in a study of beta chain features in type 1 diabetes. Sequencing was performed with immunoSEQ multiplex PCR; in TCRdb, only in-frame clones are kept and a portion is missing. The repertoire holds 600,000 to 650,000 clones, with around 15% as singletons. Sequences were obtained from naive CD4+ T cells from blood. Every receptor here comes from a man between 18 and 35 years old in good health. Each CDR3 is given without its conserved first and last residue. A D gene is named only where the DNA matches it firmly. Size is stated for part of the rows, as once, few or many counts, or as a class when the clone is expanded.

V | D | size | CDR3
TRBV10-3 | - | - | AISGQSQNTGELF
TRBV25-1 | - | few | ASSEHFGMRRYT
TRBV9 | TRBD1 | many | ASSGTGNTDTQY
TRBV7-2 | - | - | ASSLGGARSYEQY
TRBV7-6 | TRBD1 | - | ASSSYRDRGHEQY
TRBV27 | - | few | ASSFRVRGYEQY
TRBV28 | TRBD1 | few | ASSSSGTANNEQF
TRBV21-1 | - | - | ASSKRPVYTEAF
TRBV5-1 | TRBD1 | - | ASSPDRVNEKLF
TRBV4-3 | TRBD2 | - | ASSQERTSGGEQF
TRBV6-5 | TRBD2 | - | ASSRISGRLGEQF
TRBV7-3 | TRBD1 | - | ASSALGTGTDTQY
TRBV6-5 | - | few | ASSYSLSGANVLT
TRBV18 | - | - | ASSPRTGTPINSPLH
TRBV6-1 | - | - | ASSEVSGGTEAF
TRBV30 | - | - | AWSVQRNQPQH
TRBV11-3 | - | few | ASSSSGFLETQY
TRBV2 | TRBD1 | few | ASNGEGAETQY
TRBV4-3 | TRBD1 | many | ASSALGQARNEQF
TRBV4-2 | - | few | ASSQTRRGPGETQY
TRBV7-7 | - | - | ASSYRVAGELF
TRBV5-1 | TRBD2 | - | ASSLAQTSGGDNEQF
TRBV11-1 | - | - | ASSFRVTDHNEQF
TRBV14 | - | few | ASSQDRNQPQH
TRBV7-2 | - | few | ASRLRRRVDYEQY
TRBV7-3 | TRBD1 | - | ASSLTTGANTEAF
TRBV9 | TRBD1 | - | ASSVGAGQGGEQY
TRBV9 | - | few | ASSVALGGGEKLF
TRBV7-9 | - | - | ASSHAGAKETQY
TRBV18 | TRBD1 | - | ASSPPGTGELEQY
TRBV4-1 | - | - | ASSRFEWGAGNEQF
TRBV28 | - | - | ASRPGHPNEQY
TRBV10-3 | TRBD1 | few | AISESRDRADYGYT
TRBV6-1 | TRBD1 | - | ASSRDRAYEQY
TRBV7-6 | TRBD1 | - | ASSFGQGGEKLF
TRBV7-2 | TRBD1 | few | ASSLIGQGDTGELF
TRBV27 | - | once | ASSSLRDQSSYNEQF
TRBV18 | - | - | ASSPQGNTGELF
TRBV9 | - | - | ASSVDTAGAIAKNIQY
TRBV10-3 | - | few | AISLTGQNYGYT
TRBV6-5 | TRBD1 | - | ASSSRDRGNYGYT
TRBV7-9 | - | - | ASSEQGRNMNTEAF
TRBV5-4 | TRBD1 | - | ASSPRGRGRATEAF
TRBV5-1 | - | - | ASSLAGTSTDTQY